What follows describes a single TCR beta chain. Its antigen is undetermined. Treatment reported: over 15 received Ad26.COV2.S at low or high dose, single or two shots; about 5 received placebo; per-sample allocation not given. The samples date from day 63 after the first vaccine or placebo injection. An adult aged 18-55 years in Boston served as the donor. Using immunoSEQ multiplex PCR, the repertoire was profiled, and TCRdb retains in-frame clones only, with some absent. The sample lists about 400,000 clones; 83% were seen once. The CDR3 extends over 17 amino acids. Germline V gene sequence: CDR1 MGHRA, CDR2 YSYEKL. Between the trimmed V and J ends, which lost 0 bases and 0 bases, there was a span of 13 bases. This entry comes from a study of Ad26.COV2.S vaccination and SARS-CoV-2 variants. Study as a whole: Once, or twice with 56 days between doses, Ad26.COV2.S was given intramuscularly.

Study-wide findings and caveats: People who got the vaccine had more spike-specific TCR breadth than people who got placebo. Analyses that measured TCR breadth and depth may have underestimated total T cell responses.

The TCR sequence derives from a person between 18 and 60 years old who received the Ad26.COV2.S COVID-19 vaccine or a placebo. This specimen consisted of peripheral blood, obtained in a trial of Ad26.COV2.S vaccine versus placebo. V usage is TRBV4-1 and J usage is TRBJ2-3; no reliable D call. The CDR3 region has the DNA TGCGCCAGCAGCCAAGATCCCCTGGGCGCCAGCACAGATACGCAGTATTTT. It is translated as CASSQDPLGASTDTQYF.